The count of the clone carrying this T cell receptor (beta chain) is one. Its antigen is currently unknown. Next came a second PCR, run for about 6 to 11 cycles, which used a sample-barcoded 5' primer along with a J-beta primer mix. TCRdb re-analysed the 5' RACE reads in MiXCR, keeping a single row per CDR3 protein. The table includes about 2 million distinct CDR3 sequences, around half detected once. The sample belongs to a study of blood T cells in healthy people across ages. Overall study findings and caveats: Older age coincided with a roughly linear decline in TCR beta diversity per million T cells. Observed TCR beta diversity showed a strong correlation with the percentage of naive T cells as measured by flow cytometry.

The V gene end was trimmed by 8 bases and the J gene end by 3 bases; junction bases not matched to a gene: 12. CDR3 length: 14 amino acids. The germline V gene encodes CDR1 SQVTM and CDR2 ANQGSEA. This chain links TRBV29-1 with TRBJ1-2; 7 bases are a match to TRBD1. This receptor was identified in a woman aged 40 to 50 in good health. Source material: blood. CDR3 region: CSTTTGVQDYGYTF. For the CDR3, the DNA is TGCAGCACCACAACAGGGGTTCAAGACTATGGCTACACCTTC.